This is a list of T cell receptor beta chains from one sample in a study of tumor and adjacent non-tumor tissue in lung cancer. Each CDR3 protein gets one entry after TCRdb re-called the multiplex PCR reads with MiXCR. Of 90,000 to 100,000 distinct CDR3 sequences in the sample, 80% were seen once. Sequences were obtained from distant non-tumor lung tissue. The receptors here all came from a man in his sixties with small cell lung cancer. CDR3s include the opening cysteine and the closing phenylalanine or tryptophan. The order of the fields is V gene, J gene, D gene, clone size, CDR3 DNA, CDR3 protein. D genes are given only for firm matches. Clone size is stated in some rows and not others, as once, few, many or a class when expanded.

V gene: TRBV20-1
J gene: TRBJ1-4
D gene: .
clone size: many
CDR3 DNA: TGCAGTGCTAGAGAATCAGGGCGGGATGAAAAACTGTTTTTT
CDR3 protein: CSARESGRDEKLFF

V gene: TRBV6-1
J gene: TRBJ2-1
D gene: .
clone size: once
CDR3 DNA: TGTGCCAGCAGTGAAGTATCCCCCAATGAGCTCTTCTTC
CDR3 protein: CASSEVSPNELFF

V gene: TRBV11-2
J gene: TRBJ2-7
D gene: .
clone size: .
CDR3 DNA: TGTGCCAGCAGCTTAGACTCTAGCGACTCCTACGAGCAGTATTTC
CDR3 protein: CASSLDSSDSYEQYF

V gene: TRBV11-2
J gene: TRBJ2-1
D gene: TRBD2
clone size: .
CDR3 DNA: TGTGCCAGCAGCTCTAGCGGGGGCTCCTACAGTGAGCGGTTCTTC
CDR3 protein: CASSSSGGSYSERFF

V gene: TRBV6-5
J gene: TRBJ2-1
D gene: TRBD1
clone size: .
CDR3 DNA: TGTGCCCGGAGAACAGGGGCAGGGCAGTTCTTC
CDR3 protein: CARRTGAGQFF

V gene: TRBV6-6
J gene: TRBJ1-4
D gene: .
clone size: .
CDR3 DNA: TGTGCCGGCTGTTCATTCGGACTGCCGCTTAATGAAAAACTGTTTTTT
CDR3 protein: CAGCSFGLPLNEKLFF

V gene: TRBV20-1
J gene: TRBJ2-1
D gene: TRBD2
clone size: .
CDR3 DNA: TGCAGTGCTATTGGGACTAGCGGGAGTGATGAGCAGATCTTC
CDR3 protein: CSAIGTSGSDEQIF

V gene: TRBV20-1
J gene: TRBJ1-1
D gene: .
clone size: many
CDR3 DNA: TGCAGTGCTAGAGATATCTTCACTGAAGCTTTCTTT
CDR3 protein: CSARDIFTEAFF

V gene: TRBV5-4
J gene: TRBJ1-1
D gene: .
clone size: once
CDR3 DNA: TGCGCCAACAGCTTATGGTCAGAAAAAGCTTTTTTT
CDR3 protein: CANSLWSEKAFF

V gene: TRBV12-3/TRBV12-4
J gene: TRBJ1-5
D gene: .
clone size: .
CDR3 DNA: TGTGCCAGCAGAGCGAGACAGCCAGATGAGCCCCAGCATTTT
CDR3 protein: CASRARQPDEPQHF

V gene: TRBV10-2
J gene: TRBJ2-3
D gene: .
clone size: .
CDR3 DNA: TGCGCCGGCAGTGACATAAATAGGCAGTATTTT
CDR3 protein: CAGSDINRQYF

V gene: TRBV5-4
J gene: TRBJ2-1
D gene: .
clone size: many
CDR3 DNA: TGTGCCAGCAGCTTGGGGGCGGCAGTCGATGAGCAGTTCTTC
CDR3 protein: CASSLGAAVDEQFF

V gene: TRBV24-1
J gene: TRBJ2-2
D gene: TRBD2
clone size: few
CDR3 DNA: TGTGCCACCAGTGACCCTAGCGGGCTGAACACCGGGGAGCTGTTTTTT
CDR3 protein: CATSDPSGLNTGELFF

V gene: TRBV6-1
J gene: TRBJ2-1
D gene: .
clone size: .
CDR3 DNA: TGTGTCAGCCGACTAACGGACAATGAGCAGTTCTTC
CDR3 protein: CVSRLTDNEQFF

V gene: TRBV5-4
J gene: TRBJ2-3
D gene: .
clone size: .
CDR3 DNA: TGTGCCAGGATCCTCGATCCCGGCCTCAAAGATACGCAATATTTT
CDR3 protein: CARILDPGLKDTQYF

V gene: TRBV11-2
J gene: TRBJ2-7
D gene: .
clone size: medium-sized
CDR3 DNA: TGTGCCAGCAGCTTAGAGTACGGGGGAGAACAGTACTTC
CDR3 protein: CASSLEYGGEQYF

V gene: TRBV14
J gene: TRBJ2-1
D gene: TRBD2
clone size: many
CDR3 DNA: TGTGCCAGCAGCCAAATGGCGGGAGCCCTCTCCTACAATGAGCAGTTCTTC
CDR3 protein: CASSQMAGALSYNEQFF

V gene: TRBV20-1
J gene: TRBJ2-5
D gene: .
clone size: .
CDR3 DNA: TGCGGTGTTAGAAAACCAGAGCACGAGACCCAGTACTTC
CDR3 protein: CGVRKPEHETQYF

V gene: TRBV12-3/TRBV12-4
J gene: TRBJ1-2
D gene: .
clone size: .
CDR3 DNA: TGTGCCAACAGTTTAGCGCGGGTCAGGGGTATCTATGGTTACACCTTC
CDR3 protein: CANSLARVRGIYGYTF

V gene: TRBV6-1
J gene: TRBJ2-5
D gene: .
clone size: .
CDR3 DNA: TGTGCCAGCAGCCCCCAGGGAATTGGGGAGACCCAGTGCTTC
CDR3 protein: CASSPQGIGETQCF

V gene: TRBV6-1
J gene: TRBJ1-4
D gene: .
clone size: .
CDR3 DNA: TGTACCAGCAGCGAAAGGGGAGAAGAAAAACTGTTTTTT
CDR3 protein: CTSSERGEEKLFF

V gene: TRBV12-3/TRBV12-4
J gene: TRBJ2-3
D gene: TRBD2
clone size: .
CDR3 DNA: TGTGCCAACACTAGGAGGACTAGCGGAAGCACAGATACGCAGTATTTT
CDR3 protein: CANTRRTSGSTDTQYF

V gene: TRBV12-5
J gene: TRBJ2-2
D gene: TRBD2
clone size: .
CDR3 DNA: TGTGCTAGTGGACCTGGGGGGGAAAAGACTAGCATGAACACCGGGGAGCTGTTTTTT
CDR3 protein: CASGPGGEKTSMNTGELFF

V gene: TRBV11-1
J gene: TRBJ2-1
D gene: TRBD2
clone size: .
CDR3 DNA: TGTGCCAGCAGCTTAGAATCGAGGACTAGCGGGGGTGGTAATGAGCAGTCCTTC
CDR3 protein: CASSLESRTSGGGNEQSF

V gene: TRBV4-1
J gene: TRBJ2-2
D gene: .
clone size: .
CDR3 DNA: TGCGCCAGGAGCCAAGTCGGCAGTAATGTCGGGGAGTTGTTTTTT
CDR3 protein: CARSQVGSNVGELFF

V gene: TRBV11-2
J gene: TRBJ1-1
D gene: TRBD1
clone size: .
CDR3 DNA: TGCCAGCAGCTTAGCGGGACAGCGGAAGCTTTCTTT
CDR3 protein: CQQLSGTAEAFF

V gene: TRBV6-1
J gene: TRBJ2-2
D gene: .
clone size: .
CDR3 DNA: TGTGCCATCAGTGAAGACCATGGCTTGCCGGCCGGGGAGTTGTTTTTT
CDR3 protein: CAISEDHGLPAGELFF

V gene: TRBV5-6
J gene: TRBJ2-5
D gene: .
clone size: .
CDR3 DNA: TGTGCCAGCAGCCTGCCCCCCCACGGGATGGGAGAGACCCAGTACTTC
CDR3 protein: CASSLPPHGMGETQYF

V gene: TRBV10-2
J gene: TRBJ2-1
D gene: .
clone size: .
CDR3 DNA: TGCGCCAGATGCGAGACTGGCCACGGTGAGCAGTTATTC
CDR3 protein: CARCETGHGEQLF

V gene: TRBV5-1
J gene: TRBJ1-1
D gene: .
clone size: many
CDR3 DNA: TGCGCCAGCAGCTCGGGGGCTGAAGCTTTCTTT
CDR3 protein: CASSSGAEAFF

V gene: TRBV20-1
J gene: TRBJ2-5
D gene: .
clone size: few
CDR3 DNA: TGCAGTGCTAGACTCGCCCTCACCTCGGAGACCCAGTACTTC
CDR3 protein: CSARLALTSETQYF

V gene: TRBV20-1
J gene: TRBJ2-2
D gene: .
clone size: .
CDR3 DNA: TGCAGTGCTAGAGTGGGGGGGGCCACCGGGGAGCTGTTTTTT
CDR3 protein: CSARVGGATGELFF

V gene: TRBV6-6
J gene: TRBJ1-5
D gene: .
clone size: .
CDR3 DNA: TGTGCTAGGAGCCCCGCGGGTAGCAATCAGCCCCAGCATTTT
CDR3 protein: CARSPAGSNQPQHF

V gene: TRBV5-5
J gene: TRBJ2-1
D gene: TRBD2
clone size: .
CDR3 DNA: TGTGCCAGCAGGCCTGGGACTAGCGCGACCCTTTTGTCCAGGGAGAATGAGCAGTTCTTC
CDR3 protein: CASRPGTSATLLSRENEQFF

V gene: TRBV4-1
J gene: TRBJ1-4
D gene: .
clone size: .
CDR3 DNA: TGCGCCAATAGCCAAGTGAGCACCCCGGATGAAAAACTGTTTTTT
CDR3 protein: CANSQVSTPDEKLFF

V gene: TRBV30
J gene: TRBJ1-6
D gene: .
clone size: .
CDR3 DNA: TGTGCCTGGACATTGGACAGCGATAATTCACCCCTCCACTTT
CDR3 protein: CAWTLDSDNSPLHF

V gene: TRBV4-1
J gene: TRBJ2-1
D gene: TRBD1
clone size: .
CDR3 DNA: TGCACCAGCAGCCAAGACACGATCCCCCAGGGGGCACGCTCTCAGTTCTTC
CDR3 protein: CTSSQDTIPQGARSQFF

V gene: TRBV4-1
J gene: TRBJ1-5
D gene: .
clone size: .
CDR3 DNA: TGCACCAGCAGCCGAGCCCGTTTAGACAGGTCAGGGCAGCCCCAGCATTTT
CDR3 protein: CTSSRARLDRSGQPQHF

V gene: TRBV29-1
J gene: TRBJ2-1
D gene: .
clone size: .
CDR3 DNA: TGCAGTATCGCCGAGACTAGTAACTCCTACAATGAGCAGTTCTTC
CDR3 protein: CSIAETSNSYNEQFF

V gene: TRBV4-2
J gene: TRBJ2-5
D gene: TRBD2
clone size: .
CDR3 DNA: TGTGCCAGCAGGCAAGACCTTTCGGGGGGGAGGGCCCAGGAGACCCATTACTTC
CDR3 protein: CASRQDLSGGRAQETHYF

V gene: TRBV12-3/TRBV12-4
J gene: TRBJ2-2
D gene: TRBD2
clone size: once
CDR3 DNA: TGTGCCATCAGTTCCCGGGTAGCGGGAGGGTCCTTGAACGCCGGGGAGCTGTTTTTT
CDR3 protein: CAISSRVAGGSLNAGELFF